Listed here are 5 T cell receptor beta chains from one sample, sequenced in a study of T cell responses to AZD1222 COVID-19 vaccine. Here immunoSEQ multiplex PCR was the method, and the copy in TCRdb shows in-frame clones only, minus some. The sample contains about 92,000 clones, 80% to 90% of which appear only once. The sample here was peripheral blood, taken on day 0 of AZD1222 vaccination. The receptor set was obtained from an adult in good health.

The CDR3 DNA follows: TGTGCCAGCAGCTTGGGTCCGGGACAATACAATGAGCAGTTCTTC. Translation: CASSLGPGQYNEQFF. The chain joins TRBV5-8 to TRBJ2-1; TRBD1 is a possible D gene (6 bases). V lost 0 bases to trimming and J lost 4 bases, with 11 bases between them. The germline V gene has CDR1 SGHTS and CDR2 YDEGEE. The CDR3 has 15 residues.

V and J are TRBV6-5 and TRBJ2-5; 8 bases line up with TRBD2. The CDR3 loop spans 15 amino acids. J lost 2 bases, V lost 0 bases, and 2 bases had no gene match. Per the germline V gene, CDR1 is MNHEY and CDR2 is SVGAGI. The CDR3 sequence is CASSYSRGGQETQYF. CDR3 DNA: TGTGCCAGCAGTTACTCGCGCGGGGGGCAAGAGACCCAGTACTTC.

The gene calls are TRBV7-3 and TRBJ2-1; maybe TRBD1 (5 bases). In germline, CDR1 is SGHTA, CDR2 FQGTGA. CDR3 length: 14 residues. Deletions cut 3 bases from V and 3 bases from J, with 9 bases between. The chain's CDR3 is CASSFRQGYNEQFF. The CDR3 DNA is TGTGCCAGCAGCTTCCGGCAGGGCTACAATGAGCAGTTCTTC.

This chain joins TRBV30 and TRBJ1-5; D is unclear. CDR1 GTSNPN and CDR2 SVGIG come from the germline V gene (reference sequence). The CDR3 length is 13 residues. V was clipped by 1 base and J by 5 bases, with 9 bases between them. CDR3 protein: CAWSAGRDQPQHF. CDR3 in DNA: TGTGCCTGGAGTGCGGGGAGGGATCAGCCCCAGCATTTT.

This chain links TRBV3-1 (or the pseudogene TRBV3-2) with TRBJ2-5, with 10 bases fitting TRBD2. This CDR3 contains 19 residues. Trimming at V came to 0 bases and at J to 2 bases, leaving 12 bases not matched to a gene. CDR1 is LGHDT, CDR2 YNNKEL, per germline (reference sequence). This CDR3 reads CASSQDAASSGSRQETQYF. CDR3 coding DNA: TGTGCCAGCAGCCAAGATGCGGCCTCTAGCGGGAGTAGGCAAGAGACCCAGTACTTC.